One sample yielded the 8 T cell receptor beta chains listed below, sequenced in a study of cytomegalovirus exposure and HLA in healthy donors. Primers for the PCR totalled 60 Vbeta and 13 Jbeta. Produced via immunoSEQ multiplex PCR; TCRdb's table is partial and in-frame only. The data hold about 150,000 clones, with around 80% observed a single time. Sequences were obtained from PBMCs. Receptor source: a woman in her forties or fifties in good health and CMV-seropositive.

This clone has a single count. The chain links TRBV19 to TRBJ1-1; D gene uncertain. The germline V and J ends were trimmed by 3 bases and 7 bases, with 15 bases remaining between them. This CDR3 spans 14 amino acids. Germline V gene sequence: CDR1 LNHDA, CDR2 SQIVND (reference sequence). CDR3 protein: CASSISGSLGEAFF. CDR3 nucleotides: TGTGCCAGTAGTATCTCCGGGTCCTTGGGTGAAGCTTTCTTT.

This rearrangement joins TRBV5-1 to TRBJ1-4, with D possibly matching TRBD1 (6 bases). Germline V gene data show CDR1 as SGHRS and CDR2 as YFSETQ. V lost 3 bases, J lost 7 bases, and 19 bases lay in between. The CDR3 has 16 amino acids. As DNA, the CDR3 is TGCGCCAGCAGCTCTACCCCAGGGGCCGTGGGTGAAAAACTGTTTTTT. Translating it yields CASSSTPGAVGEKLFF.

Written as DNA, the CDR3 is TGCAGCGCCGCTAGGAGCACTGAAGCTTTCTTT. Encoded protein: CSAARSTEAFF. This chain links TRBV29-1 with TRBJ1-1; unclear D gene. V lost 7 bases, J lost 4 bases, and 10 bases lay in between. The CDR3 contains 11 residues. CDR1 is SQVTM, CDR2 ANQGSEA, per germline.

V and J are TRBV4-3 and TRBJ2-7, with 7 nucleotides matching TRBD1. The CDR3 has 13 residues. J lost 6 bases, V lost 4 bases, and 6 bases had no gene match. CDR1 is LGHNA and CDR2 is YSLEER in the germline V gene. CDR3 nucleotide sequence: TGCGCCAGCAGCCTCGAGACAGGGATCGAGCAGTACTTC. As protein: CASSLETGIEQYF.

In nucleotides, the CDR3 is TGTGCCAGCAGTCCCCAACTTTACAATGAGCAGTTCTTC. Protein: CASSPQLYNEQFF. The rearrangement links TRBV7-2 to TRBJ2-1, with D unresolved. The CDR3 covers 13 residues. The V and J ends lost 6 bases and 4 bases respectively, with 10 bases between them. Germline CDR1 and CDR2: SGHTA and FQGNSA.

A word on this clone: This CDR3 is also generated by other DNA sequences in the sample. The rearrangement joins TRBV11-2 to TRBJ2-7; TRBD1 aligns across 8 bases. V shed 1 base, J shed 1 base, and the junction held 6 bases outside the gene matches. Germline assignment: CDR1 SGHAT and CDR2 FQNNGV. The CDR3 spans 16 residues. The CDR3, as DNA: TGTGCCAGCAGCTTAGCACCGGGACAGGCATCCTACGAGCAGTACTTC. It specifies CASSLAPGQASYEQYF.

The V call is TRBV2, the J call TRBJ2-2; 8 positions match TRBD1. V trimming: 6 bases; J trimming: 7 bases; junction bases outside the gene matches: 4. Per the germline V gene, CDR1 is SNHLY and CDR2 is FYNNEI. The CDR3 consists of 13 residues. The CDR3 protein is CASRETGVGELFF. As DNA, the CDR3 is TGTGCCAGCAGAGAGACAGGGGTCGGGGAGCTGTTTTTT. Looking up the rest from reference TRBV2 and TRBJ2-2 gives the full variable domain: EPEVTQTPSHQVTQMGQEVILRCVPISNHLYFYWYRQILGQKVEFLVSFYNNEISEKSEIFDDQFSVERPDGSNFTLKIRSTKLEDSAMYFCASRETGVGELFFGEGSRLTVL.

The chain combines TRBV28 with TRBJ2-7; TRBD2 matches at 11 bases. Germline CDR1 MDHEN, CDR2 SYDVKM. V lost 5 bases, J lost 4 bases, and 13 bases stayed unmatched. This CDR3 has 17 residues. The CDR3 nucleotides are TGTGCCAGCAGTACACGCCACACTAGCGGGGGAAATTACGAGCAGTACTTC. It yields the protein CASSTRHTSGGNYEQYF.